These 9 T cell receptor beta chains originate from one sample sequenced in a study of regulatory T cells in long-lasting Graves disease. Sequencing libraries for TCR beta were prepared with iRepertoire HTBI primers and Arm-PCR of CDR3 regions. TCRdb passed the multiplex PCR reads through MiXCR, listing each CDR3 protein once. The repertoire holds more than 300,000 distinct CDR3 sequences, with 10% to 15% as singletons. Time point given: newly diagnosed GD, antithyroid drugs for less than 3 months. Extracted RNA from PBMCs served as the source of the TCR library. The same sample was also used in a study of T cells in Graves' hyperthyroidism and ophthalmopathy.

The sequencing used peripheral blood mononuclear cells (PBMCs), collected at new diagnosis, from a patient treated with antithyroid drugs. The receptors originated from a woman under 30 with Graves disease.

This clonotype was seen ten or more times. The J gene is TRBJ2-3, the V gene TRBV29-1; D is ambiguous. Trimming pared 7 bases from V and 6 bases from J, leaving 14 bases between. The CDR3 length is 12 residues. Germline V lookup: CDR1 SQVTM, CDR2 ANQGSEA. CDR3 sequence (DNA): TGCAGCGCAAACGAAGGGCACGATACGCAGTATTTT. Translation: CSANEGHDTQYF.

In this sample, this clonotype turned up many times. This chain connects TRBV20-1 to TRBJ2-5; perhaps D is TRBD1 or TRBD2 (5 bases each). The CDR3 extends over 15 amino acids. Between the trimmed V and J ends, which lost 5 bases and 4 bases, there was a span of 20 bases. The V gene's germline CDR1 is DFQATT and CDR2 SNEGSKA (reference sequence). The CDR3 protein is CSARRDRDHTETQYF. The CDR3 DNA reads as TGCAGTGCTCGCCGAGACCGGGACCACACAGAGACCCAGTACTTC.

The J gene is TRBJ1-5, the V gene TRBV15, with D unresolved. This CDR3 is built from 13 residues. V was pared by 3 bases and J by 4 bases, with 7 bases between. Germline CDR1 is LNHNV and CDR2 is YYDKDF (reference sequence). Here the CDR3 DNA reads TGTGCCACCAGCAGCAAGGCAAATCAGCCCCAGCATTTT. Its protein is CATSSKANQPQHF.

This clonotype was detected many times. The chain employs TRBV7-2 and TRBJ1-1; tentative D call: TRBD1 (5 bases). This CDR3 is built from 13 residues. V was trimmed by 1 base and J by 4 bases, leaving 7 bases between them. From germline, CDR1 is SGHTA and CDR2 FQGNSA. In DNA form, the CDR3 reads TGTGCCAGCAGCTTAGTCAGGGCCACTGAAGCTTTCTTT. Translation gives CASSLVRATEAFF.

This clonotype was detected only a few times. CDR3 in DNA: TGTGCCAGTAGGCGTTCCGGGACAGCAAAGAACACTGAAGCTTTCTTT. Translation: CASRRSGTAKNTEAFF. V usage is TRBV19 and J usage is TRBJ1-1, with TRBD1 matching over 7 bases. Trimming cost V 6 bases and J 1 base; bases outside gene matches: 11. The CDR3 loop spans 16 amino acids. Per germline, CDR1 LNHDA and CDR2 SQIVND (reference sequence).

The rearrangement joins TRBV6-2 or TRBV6-3 to TRBJ2-1, with unresolved D. V was trimmed by 4 bases and J by 6 bases, leaving 7 bases between them. The CDR3 is 12 residues long. In germline, CDR1 is MNHEY, CDR2 SVGEGT. As DNA, the CDR3 is TGTGCCAGCAGTTCGTATCGCAATGAGCAGTTCTTC. As protein: CASSSYRNEQFF.

The rearrangement links TRBV4-1 to TRBJ1-3, with a weak D call TRBD1 (6 bases). V lost 1 base and J lost 5, with 12 bases in between. The CDR3 sequence is 15 residues long. Germline assignment: CDR1 MGHRA and CDR2 YSYEKL. The CDR3 loop is CASSQGGQRRNTIYF. DNA of the CDR3: TGCGCCAGCAGCCAAGGTGGACAGAGAAGAAACACCATATATTTT.

This clonotype was seen a handful of times. This chain uses TRBV20-1 with TRBJ2-7; 7 bases line up with TRBD2. With V trimmed by 3 bases and J by 0 bases, 20 bases remained unmatched. The CDR3 contains 19 residues. CDR1 is DFQATT, CDR2 SNEGSKA, per germline (reference sequence). The CDR3 nucleotides read TGCAGTGCTAGGGTGGCTAGCGCACCCCGGGGAGGGAGCTCCTACGAGCAGTACGTC. Translated, it gives CSARVASAPRGGSSYEQYV.

This clonotype showed up many times. The V gene is TRBV2, the J gene TRBJ2-7; perhaps TRBD1 as D (6 bases). CDR1 is SNHLY, CDR2 FYNNEI, per germline. Trimming left V 7 bases short and J 7 bases short, with 17 bases between. The CDR3 has 13 residues. In nucleotides, the CDR3 is TGTGCCAGCAACAGGGACACGTTGAGGGAGCAGTACTTC. This sequence encodes CASNRDTLREQYF. Variable domain in full (rest from reference TRBV2 and TRBJ2-7): EPEVTQTPSHQVTQMGQEVILRCVPISNHLYFYWYRQILGQKVEFLVSFYNNEISEKSEIFDDQFSVERPDGSNFTLKIRSTKLEDSAMYFCASNRDTLREQYFGPGTRLTVT.